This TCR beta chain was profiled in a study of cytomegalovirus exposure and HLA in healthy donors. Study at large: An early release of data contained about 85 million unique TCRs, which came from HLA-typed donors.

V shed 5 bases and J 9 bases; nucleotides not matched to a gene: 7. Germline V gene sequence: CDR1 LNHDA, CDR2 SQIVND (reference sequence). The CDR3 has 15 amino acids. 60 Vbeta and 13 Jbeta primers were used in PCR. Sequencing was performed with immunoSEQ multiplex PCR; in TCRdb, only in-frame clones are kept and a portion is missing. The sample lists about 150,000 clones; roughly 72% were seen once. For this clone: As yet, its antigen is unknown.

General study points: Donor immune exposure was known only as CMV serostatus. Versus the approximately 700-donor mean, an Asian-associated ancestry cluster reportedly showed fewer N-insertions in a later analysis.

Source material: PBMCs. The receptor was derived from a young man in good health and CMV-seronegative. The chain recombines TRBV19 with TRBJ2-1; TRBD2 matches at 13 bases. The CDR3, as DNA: TGTGCCAGTAGTCCACTAGCGGGGGGGCCGGGTGAGCAGTTCTTC. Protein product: CASSPLAGGPGEQFF.